The source of this T cell receptor (beta chain) is a study of blood T cell repertoires in COVID-19. Study-wide context: Sites in the United States, Italy and Spain provided acute and convalescent COVID-19 samples. In each case, the material was cDNA or gDNA derived from T cells, B-cell-depleted T cells, or PBMCs.

Trimming took off 4 bases at V and 5 bases at J, with 15 bases between the two ends. Germline V gene lookup returns CDR1 SGHTA and CDR2 FQGNSA. The CDR3 contains 14 residues. Original methodology: Reference gene primers were amplified, and this amplification served to estimate nucleated cell counts. Using immunoSEQ multiplex PCR, the repertoire was profiled, and TCRdb retains in-frame clones only, with some absent. V, J and clone size are those of that table, while D and trimming were read from the DNA. The data contain about 200,000 clones, 88% of them seen just once; the ten biggest clones take up about 6.8%.

Sequencing was performed on peripheral blood. This TCR was sampled from a woman aged 40 to 50 who had recovered from COVID-19. This sequence joins TRBV7-2 and TRBJ2-7; D unclear. CDR3 loop: CASSSPERDHEQYF. Here the CDR3 DNA reads TGTGCCAGCAGCTCCCCCGAGCGAGACCACGAGCAGTACTTC.